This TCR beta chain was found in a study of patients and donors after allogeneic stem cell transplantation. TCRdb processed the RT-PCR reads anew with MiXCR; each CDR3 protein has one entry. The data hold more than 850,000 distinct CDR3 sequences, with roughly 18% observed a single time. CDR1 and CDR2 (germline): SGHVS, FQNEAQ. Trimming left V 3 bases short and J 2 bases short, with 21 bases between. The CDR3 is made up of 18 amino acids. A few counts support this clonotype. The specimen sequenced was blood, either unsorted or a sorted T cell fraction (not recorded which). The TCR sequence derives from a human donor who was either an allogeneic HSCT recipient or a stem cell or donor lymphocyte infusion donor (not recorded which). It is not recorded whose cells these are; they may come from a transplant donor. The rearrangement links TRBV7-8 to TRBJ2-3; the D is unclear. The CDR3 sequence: CASSLLGRNPRYTDTQYF. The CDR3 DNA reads TGTGCCAGCAGCTTGCTCGGCCGTAACCCGCGTTACACAGATACGCAGTATTTT.